Given below is one TCR beta chain in context. Antigen unknown. Amplification of TCR alpha and beta CDR3 regions from RNA used iRepertoire nested multiplex PCR. One-step reverse transcription and amplification started from approximately 100-400 ng of tissue mRNA or PBMC total RNA. TCRdb re-called the multiplex PCR reads with MiXCR, one entry per CDR3 protein. Counted here are around 140,000 distinct CDR3 sequences, 30% to 40% occurring once; the ten biggest clones make up over 15%. This record comes from a study of glioma-infiltrating T cells. Germline loops: CDR1 SEHNR, CDR2 FQNEAQ (reference sequence). The length of the CDR3 is 14 residues. Deletions cut 5 bases from V and 0 bases from J, with 9 bases between. Study-wide points: Tissue and blood shared very few CDR3 sequences. Gliomas, especially low-grade, showed above-expected tissue-blood divergence; non-neoplastic patients showed below.

The sequenced sample consisted of glioma tissue, nonneoplastic brain tissue, or PBMCs (not recorded which). The clonotype was recovered from a human donor with low-grade glioma or glioblastoma, undergoing nonglioma brain surgery, or in good health (not recorded which). The chain couples TRBV7-9 to TRBJ2-3, with unresolved D. CDR3 nucleotide sequence: TGTGCCAGCAGCCTGGCTACTAGCACAGATACGCAGTATTTT. Translating gives CASSLATSTDTQYF.